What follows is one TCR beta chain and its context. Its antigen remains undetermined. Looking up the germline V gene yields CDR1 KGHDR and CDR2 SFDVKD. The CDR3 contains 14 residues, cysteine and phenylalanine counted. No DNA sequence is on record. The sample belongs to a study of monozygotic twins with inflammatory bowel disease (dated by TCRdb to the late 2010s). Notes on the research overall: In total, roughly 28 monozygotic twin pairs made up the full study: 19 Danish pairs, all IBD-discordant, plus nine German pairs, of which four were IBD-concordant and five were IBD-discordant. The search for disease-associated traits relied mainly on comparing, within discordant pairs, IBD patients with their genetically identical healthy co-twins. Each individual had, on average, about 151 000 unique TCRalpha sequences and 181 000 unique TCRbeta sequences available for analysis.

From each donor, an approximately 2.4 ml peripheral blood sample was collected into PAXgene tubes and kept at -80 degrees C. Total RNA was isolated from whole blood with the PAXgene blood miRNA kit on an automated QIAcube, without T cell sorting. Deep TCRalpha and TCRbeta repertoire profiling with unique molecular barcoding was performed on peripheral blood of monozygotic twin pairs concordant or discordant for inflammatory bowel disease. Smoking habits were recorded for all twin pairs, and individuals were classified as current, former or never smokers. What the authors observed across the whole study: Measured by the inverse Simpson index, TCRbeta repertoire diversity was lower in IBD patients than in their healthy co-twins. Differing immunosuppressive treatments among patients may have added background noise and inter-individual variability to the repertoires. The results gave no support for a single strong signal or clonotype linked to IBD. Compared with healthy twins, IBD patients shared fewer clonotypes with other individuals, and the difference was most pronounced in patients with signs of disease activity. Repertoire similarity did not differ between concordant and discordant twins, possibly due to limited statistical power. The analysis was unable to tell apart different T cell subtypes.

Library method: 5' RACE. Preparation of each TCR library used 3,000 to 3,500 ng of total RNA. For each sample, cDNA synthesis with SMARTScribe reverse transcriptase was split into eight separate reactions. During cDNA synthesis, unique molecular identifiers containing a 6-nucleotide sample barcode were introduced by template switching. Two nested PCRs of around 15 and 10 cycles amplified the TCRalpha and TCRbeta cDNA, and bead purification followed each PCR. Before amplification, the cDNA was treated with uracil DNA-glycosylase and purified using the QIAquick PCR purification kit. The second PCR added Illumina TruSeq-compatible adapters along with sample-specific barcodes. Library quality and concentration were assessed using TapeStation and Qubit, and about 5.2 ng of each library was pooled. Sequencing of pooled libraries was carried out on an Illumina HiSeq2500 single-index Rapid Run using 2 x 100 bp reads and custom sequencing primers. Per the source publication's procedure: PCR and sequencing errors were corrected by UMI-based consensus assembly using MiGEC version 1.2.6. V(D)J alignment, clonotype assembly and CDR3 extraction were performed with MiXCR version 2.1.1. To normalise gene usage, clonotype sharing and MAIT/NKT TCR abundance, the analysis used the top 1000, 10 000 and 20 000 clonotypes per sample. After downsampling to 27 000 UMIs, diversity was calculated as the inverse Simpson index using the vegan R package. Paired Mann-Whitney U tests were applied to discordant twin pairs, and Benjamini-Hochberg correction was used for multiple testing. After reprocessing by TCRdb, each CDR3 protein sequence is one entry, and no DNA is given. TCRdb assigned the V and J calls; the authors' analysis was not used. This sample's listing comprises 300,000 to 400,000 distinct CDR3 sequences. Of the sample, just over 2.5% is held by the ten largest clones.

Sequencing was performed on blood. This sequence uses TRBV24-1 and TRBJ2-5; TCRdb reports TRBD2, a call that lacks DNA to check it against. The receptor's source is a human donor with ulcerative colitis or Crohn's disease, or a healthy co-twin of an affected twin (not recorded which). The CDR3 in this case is CATSDAGLPRTQYF.